These T cell receptor beta chains were read from a single sample in a study of blood T cell repertoires in COVID-19. Assay used: immunoSEQ multiplex PCR; TCRdb lists only in-frame clones, some missing. The table has about 170,000 clones, approximately 83% seen once. Sequencing was done on a sample of peripheral blood. The receptors here all came from an older man with active or convalescent COVID-19. The CDR3 runs from the conserved cysteine through the conserved F or W. D genes are given only for firm matches. The size of a clone is reported for some rows only, either as once, few or many, or as a class for expanded clones.

clone_size j_call v_call d_call cdr3_nt cdr3_aa
- TRBJ2-7 TRBV12-5 TRBD1 TGTGCTAGTGGTTTCCCTCCCAGGGGGAAAGACTCCTACGAGCAGTACTTC CASGFPPRGKDSYEQYF
once TRBJ2-7 TRBV5-1 TRBD2 TGCGCCAGCAGCTTCACAGCGGGGGGTACCTACGAGCAGTACTTC CASSFTAGGTYEQYF
- TRBJ2-2 TRBV5-1 - TGCGCCAGCAGCTTGAGTGGACGTGGGGGGACCGGGGAGCTGTTTTTT CASSLSGRGGTGELFF
- TRBJ2-3 TRBV5-1 TRBD1 TGCGCCAGCAGGGACAGGGCTAGCACAGATACGCAGTATTTT CASRDRASTDTQYF
- TRBJ1-2 TRBV5-1 TRBD1 TGCGCCAGCAGCCCCTCGGGCCCTGGACAGGGTAACTATGGCTACACCTTC CASSPSGPGQGNYGYTF
- TRBJ1-6 TRBV6-5 - TGTGCCAGCAGTTACTCGTGGAGCGAGAATTCACCCCTCCACTTT CASSYSWSENSPLHF
- TRBJ2-1 TRBV5-1 - TGCGCCAGCAGCCCCCCGTCGAGCTCCTACAATGAGCAGTTCTTC CASSPPSSSYNEQFF
- TRBJ1-3 TRBV7-6 - TGTGCCAGCAGCACAGCAGGAAATTCTGGAAACACCATATATTTT CASSTAGNSGNTIYF
- TRBJ2-1 TRBV6-2/TRBV6-3 - TGTGCCAGCAGTCCCCAGGGGCCAGCGACCAATGAGCAGTTCTTC CASSPQGPATNEQFF
- TRBJ1-1 TRBV29-1 - TGCAGCGTTGTGTACAGGGTTTCGGGTAGGGCCACTGAAGCTTTCTTT CSVVYRVSGRATEAFF
- TRBJ2-1 TRBV28 - TGTGCCAGCAGTTTATCCCGCCCGGTGGATGAGCAGTTCTTC CASSLSRPVDEQFF
- TRBJ2-7 TRBV28 - TGTGCCAGCACTACCTCCTACGAGCAGTACTTC CASTTSYEQYF
- TRBJ2-5 TRBV5-4 - TGTGCCAGCAGCGAAGCGGTTCAAGAGACCCAGTACTTC CASSEAVQETQYF
- TRBJ1-4 TRBV7-8 - TGTGCCAGCAGAAGATTCCTCGGGGCAACTAATGAAAAACTGTTTTTT CASRRFLGATNEKLFF
- TRBJ2-2 TRBV7-2 TRBD2 TGTGCCAGCAGCTTACAATTGACTAGCGGGGGTTCTAACACCGGGGAGCTGTTTTTT CASSLQLTSGGSNTGELFF
- TRBJ2-1 TRBV11-2 TRBD2 TGTGCCAGCAGCCCAAGGGGGGCGGGGGGCTCCTACAATGAGCAGTTCTTC CASSPRGAGGSYNEQFF
- TRBJ1-4 TRBV27 TRBD1 TGTGCCAGCAGCTTTACGGGGACAGGACTGAATGAAAAACTGTTTTTT CASSFTGTGLNEKLFF
- TRBJ2-3 TRBV19 TRBD2 TGTGCCAGTAGTATTCGAGGCGGGAGCCTCACAGATACGCAGTATTTT CASSIRGGSLTDTQYF
- TRBJ2-3 TRBV7-6 - TGTGCGACTTCCACAGATACGCAGTATTTT CATSTDTQYF
- TRBJ1-2 TRBV6-5 TRBD1 TGTGCCAGCAGGGGGACAGGGGACGGCTACACCTTC CASRGTGDGYTF
- TRBJ1-3 TRBV11-2 - TGTGCCAGCAGCTTAAAGGCGGCACAACTCTCTGGAAACACCATATATTTT CASSLKAAQLSGNTIYF
- TRBJ2-2 TRBV13 - TGTGCCAGCAGTTGGAGAGGCGCGGGGACCGGGGAGCTGTTTTTT CASSWRGAGTGELFF
- TRBJ2-1 TRBV7-6 TRBD2 TGTGCCAGCAGCTTAGTGTCTAGCGGTGGTGAGCAGTTCTTC CASSLVSSGGEQFF
- TRBJ1-4 TRBV5-4 TRBD1 TGTGCCAGCAGCCCCGACAGGGATTCTAATGAAAAACTGTTTTTT CASSPDRDSNEKLFF
- TRBJ2-7 TRBV2 TRBD2 TGTGCCAGCAGTGAAGCGCGGGGGGTATTCTACGAGCAGTACTTC CASSEARGVFYEQYF
- TRBJ1-2 TRBV28 - TGTGCCAGCAGTTTGGGCGGGCAGGACTATGGCTACACCTTC CASSLGGQDYGYTF
- TRBJ1-1 TRBV29-1 TRBD1 TGCAGCGTTGATGGACAGGGGGCAGGCACTGAAGCTTTCTTT CSVDGQGAGTEAFF
- TRBJ1-5 TRBV6-6 TRBD1 TGTGCCAGCACTAGGGGGCAGGGAGGCCAGCCCCAGCATTTT CASTRGQGGQPQHF
- TRBJ1-6 TRBV6-5 - TGTGCCAGCAGTTACGACGGGGGAGGCAATTCACCCCTCCACTTT CASSYDGGGNSPLHF
- TRBJ2-1 TRBV9 - TGTGCCAGCAGCGCACGGGGGTACAATGAGCAGTTCTTC CASSARGYNEQFF
- TRBJ2-1 TRBV29-1 - TGCAGCGTCGCTAGAGGGGGTTCCTACAATGAGCAGTTCTTC CSVARGGSYNEQFF
- TRBJ2-2 TRBV7-2 TRBD1 TGTGCCAGCAGCCTTCGGACAGGGGGCGCGTCCGGGGAGCTGTTTTTT CASSLRTGGASGELFF
- TRBJ1-5 TRBV6-2/TRBV6-3 TRBD1 TGTGCCAGCAGCTCGACAGGGGGCTATCAGCCCCAGCATTTT CASSSTGGYQPQHF
- TRBJ1-5 TRBV7-2 - TGTGTCAGCAGCTTAGCTGCAGGGAAGAATCAGCCCCAGCATTTT CVSSLAAGKNQPQHF
- TRBJ1-6 TRBV20-1 - TGCAGTGCTCCCAGCGGGAGGCTCCACTTT CSAPSGRLHF
- TRBJ1-1 TRBV6-5 - TGTGCCAGCAGTTACAGGGCGGGGCGAGCTTTCTTT CASSYRAGRAFF
once TRBJ2-7 TRBV6-1 TRBD1 TGTGCCAGCAGTCAACGGGACAGGCAAACCTACGAGCAGTACTTC CASSQRDRQTYEQYF
- TRBJ2-3 TRBV29-1 TRBD1 TGCAGCGTTGAAGGAGGACAGGGGTCGGATACGCAGTATTTT CSVEGGQGSDTQYF
- TRBJ2-7 TRBV6-2/TRBV6-3 - TGTGCCAGCAGTTACTATCAATACGAGCAGTACTTC CASSYYQYEQYF
- TRBJ2-1 TRBV19 TRBD1 TGTGCCAGTAGGCTCCAGAACGACAGGGCCAATGAGCAGTTCTTC CASRLQNDRANEQFF
- TRBJ2-3 TRBV6-1 TRBD2 TGTGCCAGCAGTGAAAAGGGAGCTAGCGGGACTAGAGATACGCAGTATTTT CASSEKGASGTRDTQYF
few TRBJ1-5 TRBV7-8 - TGTGCCAGCTGTCTTGATTTGCGACAGCCCCAGCATTTT CASCLDLRQPQHF
- TRBJ2-7 TRBV6-2/TRBV6-3 TRBD1 TGTGCCAGCAGTTACACAGGACAGGGGGCGGTAACGTACTTC CASSYTGQGAVTYF
- TRBJ1-2 TRBV29-1 TRBD1 TGCAGCGTTGCAGGTCACCGGGACAGAGGGGAAAATAACTATGGCTACACCTTC CSVAGHRDRGENNYGYTF
once TRBJ1-6 TRBV13 - TGTGCCAGCAGCCCTTCTGGGGGCAGAAAATATAATTCACCCCTCCACTTT CASSPSGGRKYNSPLHF
- TRBJ1-2 TRBV5-1 TRBD1 TGCGCCAGCAGCTTGTCCTCGGACAGGAGAAAATTTAACTATGGCTACACCTTC CASSLSSDRRKFNYGYTF
- TRBJ2-3 TRBV7-2 TRBD2 TGTGCCAGCAGCCCCCCGGGGACTAGCGGGGGTACAGATACGCAGTATTTT CASSPPGTSGGTDTQYF
- TRBJ2-7 TRBV7-8 - TGTGCCAGCAGAGTGGGCAGGTGGTCCTACGAGCAGTACTTC CASRVGRWSYEQYF